The clone carrying this TCR beta chain was picked up a small number of times. What it binds is unknown. The authors used template switching to add a universal primer site and gave cDNA unique molecular identifiers. Using its own MiXCR run on the 5' RACE reads, TCRdb lists one record per CDR3 protein. The sample lists approximately 600,000 distinct CDR3 sequences, over 8.5% seen once, with around 3% in the top ten. These data belong to a study of identical twins. Study-level results: Abundant beta clonotypes from cord blood bore fewer insertions; memory repertoires lacked this pattern. Out-of-frame beta sequences exhibited a weaker degree of excess twin sharing.

The junction had 1 base not matched to a gene; V was cut back by 4 bases and J by 4 bases. CDR3 length equals 13 residues. In germline, CDR1 is SGHAT, CDR2 FQNNGV. The same data also went into a second study, on yellow fever vaccine responses in identical twins.

Source material: PBMCs. V gene TRBV11-2 combines with J gene TRBJ2-4; 7 bases match TRBD1. This sequence was found in a woman between 18 and 29 years old in good health. For the CDR3, the DNA is TGTGCCAGCAGCTGGGGACAGAAAAACATTCAGTACTTC. Amino acids: CASSWGQKNIQYF. The complete variable domain, with remaining parts taken from reference TRBV11-2 and TRBJ2-4, reads EAGVAQSPRYKIIEKRQSVAFWCNPISGHATLYWYQQILGQGPKLLIQFQNNGVVDDSQLPKDRFSAERLKGVDSTLKIQPAKLEDSAVYLCASSWGQKNIQYFGAGTRLSVL.